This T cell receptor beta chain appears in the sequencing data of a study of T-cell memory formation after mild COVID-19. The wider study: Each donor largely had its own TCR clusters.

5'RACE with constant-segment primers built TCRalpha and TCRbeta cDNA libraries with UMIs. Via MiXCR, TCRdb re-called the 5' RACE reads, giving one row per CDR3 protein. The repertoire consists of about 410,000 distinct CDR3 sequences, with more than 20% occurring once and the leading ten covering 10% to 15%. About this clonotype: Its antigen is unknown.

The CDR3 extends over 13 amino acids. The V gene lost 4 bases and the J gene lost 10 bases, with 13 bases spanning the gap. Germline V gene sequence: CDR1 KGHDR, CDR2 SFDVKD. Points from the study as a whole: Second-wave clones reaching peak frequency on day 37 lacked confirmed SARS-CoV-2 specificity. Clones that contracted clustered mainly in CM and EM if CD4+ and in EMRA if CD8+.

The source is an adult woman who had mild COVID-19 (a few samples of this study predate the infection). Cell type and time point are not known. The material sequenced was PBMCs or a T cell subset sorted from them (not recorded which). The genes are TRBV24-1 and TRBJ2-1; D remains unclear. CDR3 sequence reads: CATSDPPRQEQFF. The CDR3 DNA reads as TGTGCCACCAGTGACCCCCCGCGTCAAGAGCAGTTCTTC.